This TCR beta chain was observed in a study of blood T cell repertoires in COVID-19. Overall study context: From the United States, Italy and Spain came samples of acute and convalescent COVID-19.

The protocol was immunoSEQ multiplex PCR, while the TCRdb copy is restricted to in-frame clones and leaves out a portion. The table shows tens of thousands of clones, with 87% occurring only once. V lost 10 bases and J lost 7; bases outside the gene matches: 5. The CDR3 runs to 11 residues. Per germline, CDR1 MNHEY and CDR2 SMNVEV (reference sequence). Sequenced material: peripheral blood. The gene calls are TRBV27 and TRBJ2-3; 7 positions match TRBD2. The clonotype was recovered from a human donor in a cohort sampled during active COVID-19. CDR3 in amino acids: CATMRGNTQYF. In nucleotides, the CDR3 is TGTGCCACTATGCGGGGGAATACGCAGTATTTT.